The 25 T cell receptor beta chains in this list originate from one sample, sequenced in a study of blood T cell repertoires in COVID-19. Data came from immunoSEQ multiplex PCR; TCRdb stores just in-frame clones and leaves some out. The table includes about 320,000 clones, under 90% detected once. Sequencing input: PBMCs or T cells enriched from blood (not recorded which). The receptor set was obtained from a man between 60 and 75 years old who had recovered from COVID-19.

The V and J genes are TRBV28 and TRBJ1-1; TRBD1 aligns across 12 bases. The V gene's germline CDR1 is MDHEN and CDR2 SYDVKM. V lost 6 bases and J lost 4; bases outside the gene matches: 15. CDR3 length: 18 amino acids. CDR3 protein: CASRRRTGTGGGSTEAFF. The CDR3, as DNA: TGTGCCAGCAGGCGCAGAACCGGGACAGGGGGCGGAAGCACTGAAGCTTTCTTT.

This clone showed up just once. The rearrangement uses TRBV5-4 and TRBJ2-7; 11 bases are a match to TRBD1. CDR1 SGHNT and CDR2 YYREEE come from the germline V gene (reference sequence). This CDR3 is built from 16 residues. V was clipped by 1 base and J by 4 bases; unmatched bases: 7. CDR3 nucleotide sequence: TGTGCCAGCAGCTTGTACTCCGGGACAGGGGGTTACGAGCAGTACTTC. Protein product: CASSLYSGTGGYEQYF.

This clone was counted once. CDR3 region: CASSPASDYEQYF. CDR3 in DNA: TGTGCCAGCTCACCTGCAAGCGACTACGAGCAGTACTTC. The chain joins TRBV18 to TRBJ2-7; D gene uncertain. Germline CDR1 reads KGHSH; CDR2 reads LQKENI. V gave up 3 bases and J gave up 3 bases, with 9 bases separating them. The CDR3 is made up of 13 amino acids.

The chain couples TRBV11-2 to TRBJ2-7; possible D gene TRBD2, 5 bases. Trimming stripped 1 base from V and 4 bases from J, with 8 bases between. CDR3 length: 13 amino acids. The germline gives CDR1 SGHAT, CDR2 FQNNGV. CDR3: CASSLVAGYEQYF. DNA of the CDR3: TGTGCCAGCAGCTTAGTCGCGGGTTACGAGCAGTACTTC.

The rearrangement links TRBV11-2 to TRBJ2-7; a weak D match, TRBD1 (6 bases). The CDR3 is 15 residues long. Between the trimmed V and J ends, which lost 5 bases and 2 bases, there was a span of 16 bases. Germline loops: CDR1 SGHAT, CDR2 FQNNGV. Here the CDR3 DNA reads TGTGCCAGCAGCCCTACGACAGGTTCTACCTACGAGCAGTACTTC. Its translation: CASSPTTGSTYEQYF.

The V call is TRBV28, the J call TRBJ2-7, with D possibly matching TRBD1 (6 bases). V shed 3 bases and J shed 0 bases, with 9 bases lying between them. Germline V gives CDR1 MDHEN, CDR2 SYDVKM. The CDR3 extends over 14 amino acids. The CDR3 DNA sequence: TGTGCCAGCAGTTTTGTGGACAGCTCCTACGAGCAGTACTTC. Protein: CASSFVDSSYEQYF.

The sample holds a few counts of this clone. The chain recombines TRBV7-9 with TRBJ2-3; TRBD2 might be the D (6 bases). Trimming shortened V by 2 bases and J by 4 bases, and 7 bases separated the two germline ends. Germline V gene data show CDR1 as SEHNR and CDR2 as FQNEAQ (reference sequence). The CDR3 runs 13 residues. This CDR3 is CASSLTSPDTQYF. The DNA for the CDR3 is TGTGCCAGCAGCTTAACTAGCCCAGATACGCAGTATTTT. Looking up the rest from reference TRBV7-9 and TRBJ2-3 gives the full variable domain: DTGVSQNPRHKITKRGQNVTFRCDPISEHNRLYWYRQTLGQGPEFLTYFQNEAQLEKSRLLSDRFSAERPKGSFSTLEIQRTEQGDSAMYLCASSLTSPDTQYFGPGTRLTVL.

This rearrangement joins TRBV6-2 or TRBV6-3 to TRBJ1-5; weak D call: TRBD1 (5 bases). Germline CDR1 MNHEY, CDR2 SVGEGT. V was pared by 2 bases and J by 5 bases, with 13 bases between. This CDR3 region has 15 residues. The CDR3 region is CASSYVDSAYQPQHF. CDR3 in DNA: TGTGCCAGCAGTTACGTCGACAGCGCTTATCAGCCCCAGCATTTT.

CDR3 region: CSVEVQTTNRFQETQYF. DNA of the CDR3: TGCAGCGTTGAAGTGCAAACAACAAACAGGTTCCAAGAGACCCAGTACTTC. The genes are TRBV29-1 and TRBJ2-5, with D possibly matching TRBD1 (5 bases). The V gene lost 1 base and the J gene lost 1 base, with 19 bases spanning the gap. This CDR3 has 17 amino acids. Germline V lookup: CDR1 SQVTM, CDR2 ANQGSEA.

The chain employs TRBV5-1 and TRBJ2-7; TRBD2 matches at 7 bases. The CDR3 loop spans 15 amino acids. After removal of 0 bases from V and 4 bases from J, the junction contained 7 bases not matched to a gene. Germline V CDR1 and CDR2: SGHRS, YFSETQ. The CDR3 here is CASSLAGLADYEQYF. The DNA for the CDR3 is TGCGCCAGCAGCTTGGCCGGGCTAGCGGATTACGAGCAGTACTTC.

The chain uses TRBV7-9 and TRBJ2-7; a possible D gene is TRBD1 (6 bases). V lost 4 bases and J 5 bases, leaving 6 bases between the germline ends. CDR3 size: 11 residues. The germline V gene encodes CDR1 SEHNR and CDR2 FQNEAQ (reference sequence). CDR3 coding DNA: TGTGCCAGCAGCTACAGGGACGAGCAGTACTTC. It yields the protein CASSYRDEQYF.

The CDR3 DNA sequence: TGTGCCAGCAGCTCAAGGACAGGCTTGTACGAGCAGTACTTC. It translates to CASSSRTGLYEQYF. This rearrangement joins TRBV7-2 to TRBJ2-7, with 7 bases lining up with TRBD1. Per the germline V gene, CDR1 is SGHTA and CDR2 is FQGNSA. V gave up 4 bases and J gave up 4 bases; unmatched junction bases: 7. The CDR3 totals 14 residues.

The genes are TRBV19 and TRBJ2-7; the match to TRBD1 covers 9 bases. The CDR3 sequence is 14 residues long. Germline assignment: CDR1 LNHDA and CDR2 SQIVND (reference sequence). V was clipped by 5 bases and J by 3 bases; unmatched bases: 5. The CDR3 loop reads CASSLRTGDYEQYF. In DNA form, the CDR3 reads TGTGCCAGTAGTCTAAGGACAGGGGACTACGAGCAGTACTTC.

The chain uses TRBV30 and TRBJ1-5, with D perhaps TRBD1 (5 bases). CDR3 length equals 14 residues. Germline values: CDR1 GTSNPN, CDR2 SVGIG (reference sequence). Trimming took off 2 bases at V and 4 bases at J, with 12 bases between the two ends. The CDR3 protein is CAWSPGGGNQPQHF. CDR3 nucleotide sequence: TGTGCCTGGAGTCCCGGGGGGGGAAATCAGCCCCAGCATTTT.

The chain has TRBV7-3 and TRBJ2-5; TRBD1 matches 8 bases. The CDR3 spans 13 residues. The junction had 3 bases not matched to a gene; V was cut back by 5 bases and J by 4 bases. Germline V gives CDR1 SGHTA, CDR2 FQGTGA. The CDR3 protein is CASSNGQGETQYF. CDR3 DNA sequence: TGTGCCAGCAGCAACGGACAGGGAGAGACCCAGTACTTC.

The chain is built from TRBV2 and TRBJ1-6, with TRBD1 matching over 7 bases. With 6 bases clipped from V and 0 bases from J, the junction kept 8 bases outside the gene matches. This CDR3 spans 17 amino acids. The germline CDR1 and CDR2 sequences are SNHLY and FYNNEI. CDR3 in DNA: TGTGCCAGCAGACGTACAGGGGTTAGCTCCTATAATTCACCCCTCCACTTT. Its translation is CASRRTGVSSYNSPLHF.

The chain combines TRBV19 with TRBJ1-5; D gene unclear. V gave up 9 bases and J gave up 0 bases, with 9 bases separating them. The CDR3 loop spans 13 amino acids. Germline V CDR1 and CDR2: LNHDA, SQIVND (reference sequence). The CDR3 region is CASADNSNQPQHF. CDR3 DNA sequence: TGTGCCAGCGCCGACAATAGCAATCAGCCCCAGCATTTT.

J is TRBJ1-5 and V is TRBV13, with D perhaps TRBD1 (5 bases). There are 14 residues in the CDR3. CDR1 is PRHDT, CDR2 FYEKMQ, per germline (reference sequence). Trimming shortened V by 0 bases and J by 6 bases, and 9 bases separated the two germline ends. CDR3 loop: CASSLGRGTQPQHF. CDR3 nucleotide sequence: TGTGCCAGCAGCTTAGGCCGCGGGACTCAGCCCCAGCATTTT.

V usage is TRBV5-1 and J usage is TRBJ2-7, with 7 bases matching TRBD2. CDR3 size: 13 residues. Germline V gives CDR1 SGHRS, CDR2 YFSETQ. Trimming removed 5 bases from V and 0 bases from J; junction bases left unmatched: 2. The CDR3 DNA sequence: TGCGCCAGCAGGAGGGAGGGCTCCTACGAGCAGTACTTC. Translated, it gives CASRREGSYEQYF.

The V and J genes are TRBV6-5 and TRBJ2-7, with a tentative D call TRBD2 (5 bases). This CDR3 region has 15 residues. V lost 0 bases to trimming and J lost 2 bases, with 11 bases between them. CDR1 MNHEY and CDR2 SVGAGI come from the germline V gene. The CDR3 protein is CASSYSASSPYEQYF. The CDR3 nucleotides are TGTGCCAGCAGTTACTCGGCTAGCAGCCCCTACGAGCAGTACTTC.

The chain is built from TRBV15 and TRBJ2-7; the D gene is possibly TRBD2 (5 bases). V lost 1 base, J lost 4 bases, and 8 bases lay in between. The germline gives CDR1 LNHNV, CDR2 YYDKDF (reference sequence). CDR3 size: 13 residues. This CDR3 is CATSRGTQYEQYF. CDR3 DNA: TGTGCCACCAGCAGAGGGACTCAGTACGAGCAGTACTTC.

The chain uses TRBV11-2 and TRBJ2-7; the D gene is possibly TRBD1 (5 bases). The V gene's germline CDR1 is SGHAT and CDR2 FQNNGV. The CDR3 is made up of 14 amino acids. The V gene lost 2 bases and the J gene lost 3 bases, with 11 bases spanning the gap. The CDR3 protein is CASSLTQQGYEQYF. CDR3 DNA sequence: TGTGCCAGCAGCTTAACCCAGCAGGGCTACGAGCAGTACTTC.

This clone has only a few counts. The DNA for the CDR3 is TGTGCCAGCAGTTTATACTATCTCACGACTAATGAAAAACTGTTTTTT. It translates to CASSLYYLTTNEKLFF. This chain links TRBV27 with TRBJ1-4; D not resolved. The germline V gene has CDR1 MNHEY and CDR2 SMNVEV (reference sequence). The V and J ends lost 1 base and 2 bases respectively, with 11 bases between them. CDR3 size: 16 residues.

The chain couples TRBV6-5 to TRBJ2-5; 7 bases line up with TRBD2. V trimming: 2 bases; J trimming: 0 bases; junction bases outside the gene matches: 3. This CDR3 is 15 amino acids long. Germline lookup yields CDR1 MNHEY and CDR2 SVGAGI. The CDR3 DNA sequence: TGTGCCAGCAGTTACCTAGCGGCGAACCAAGAGACCCAGTACTTC. Its protein product is CASSYLAANQETQYF.

This chain links TRBV2 with TRBJ1-4; D gene unclear. CDR3 length equals 15 residues. V lost 5 bases and J lost 5, with 15 bases in between. Germline lookup yields CDR1 SNHLY and CDR2 FYNNEI. CDR3 amino acids: CASSRETGSNEKLFF. CDR3 DNA sequence: TGTGCCAGCAGTCGCGAGACCGGGTCCAATGAAAAACTGTTTTTT. Supplemented by reference TRBV2 and TRBJ1-4, the full variable domain reads EPEVTQTPSHQVTQMGQEVILRCVPISNHLYFYWYRQILGQKVEFLVSFYNNEISEKSEIFDDQFSVERPDGSNFTLKIRSTKLEDSAMYFCASSRETGSNEKLFFGSGTQLSVL.